This entry features one T cell receptor (beta chain) sequence. Per the original data handling: Amplifying reference gene primers gave estimates of nucleated cell counts. Some clones are missing from TCRdb's copy, which holds only in-frame ones; the method was immunoSEQ multiplex PCR. The D gene and trimming were derived from the DNA, and the V and J assignments and clone size from that table. The sample lists roughly 100,000 clones; about 80% were seen once. V was pared by 0 bases and J by 2 bases, with 12 bases between. The germline gives CDR1 SGHRS, CDR2 YFSETQ. The CDR3 is made up of 15 amino acids. This record belongs to a study of blood T cell repertoires in COVID-19. Turning to the study itself: Samples came from the United States, Italy and Spain, spanning acute and convalescent COVID-19. From T cells, B-cell-depleted T cells, or PBMCs came the material, which was cDNA or gDNA.

The chain is built from TRBV5-1 and TRBJ2-7, with D possibly matching TRBD2 (6 bases). The sequence derives from a woman aged 70 to 79 with acute or convalescent COVID-19. What was sequenced was peripheral blood. The CDR3 region has the DNA TGCGCCAGCAGCTTGGGCGGCGGGGACGCCTACGAGCAGTACTTC. Its translation is CASSLGGGDAYEQYF.